These 18 T cell receptor beta chains were sequenced from one sample in a study of blood T cell repertoires in COVID-19. Profiling relied on immunoSEQ multiplex PCR, and the TCRdb table lists in-frame clones only, not all of them. Of around 140,000 clones listed, roughly 80% are singletons. Sequencing was carried out using peripheral blood. The origin of the receptors is a human donor in a cohort sampled during active COVID-19.

The chain has TRBV2 and TRBJ1-1, with 8 bases lining up with TRBD1. The germline V gene encodes CDR1 SNHLY and CDR2 FYNNEI. The CDR3 is 15 amino acids. The J segment lost 2 bases and the V segment lost 3 bases, leaving 5 bases of the junction unmatched. The CDR3 loop is CASSDAAGGNTEAFF. The CDR3 coding sequence is TGTGCCAGCAGTGACGCCGCAGGGGGCAACACTGAAGCTTTCTTT.

The chain carries TRBV28 and TRBJ2-3; 15 nucleotides match TRBD2. The junction had 6 bases not matched to a gene; V was cut back by 7 bases and J by 10 bases. The CDR3 length is 14 residues. Germline lookup yields CDR1 MDHEN and CDR2 SYDVKM. This chain's CDR3 is CASTAGLAGGSQYF. In DNA, the CDR3 is TGTGCCAGCACCGCGGGACTAGCGGGGGGTTCGCAGTATTTT.

This chain joins TRBV7-6 and TRBJ2-5, with D possibly matching TRBD2 (7 bases). Trimming stripped 4 bases from V and 4 bases from J, with 16 bases between. Looked up from germline, CDR1 is SGHVS and CDR2 is FNYEAQ. The CDR3 loop spans 15 amino acids. The CDR3 is CASSSPGGSRETQYF. The CDR3 DNA reads as TGTGCCAGCAGCTCTCCGGGGGGCTCAAGAGAGACCCAGTACTTC.

This clone appeared once. This chain uses TRBV10-3 with TRBJ1-4; 10 nucleotides agree with TRBD1. Germline V gene sequence: CDR1 ENHRY, CDR2 SYGVKD. The CDR3 contains 13 residues. After removal of 6 bases from V and 10 bases from J, the junction contained 5 bases not matched to a gene. CDR3 loop: CAISGQGEGKLFF. Written as DNA, the CDR3 is TGTGCCATCAGCGGACAGGGGGAGGGAAAACTGTTTTTT.

A few counts support this clone. V gene TRBV15 combines with J gene TRBJ2-2; 7 bases map to TRBD2. V shed 0 bases, J shed 3 bases, and the junction held 10 bases outside the gene matches. There are 18 residues in the CDR3. Germline CDR1 and CDR2: LNHNV and YYDKDF (reference sequence). CDR3 sequence (DNA): TGTGCCACCAGCAGAGATATTGGCGGGGGAAGGGACACCGGGGAGCTGTTTTTT. Protein product: CATSRDIGGGRDTGELFF.

The V call is TRBV28, the J call TRBJ2-1, with TRBD2 matching 9 bases. The V gene's germline CDR1 is MDHEN and CDR2 SYDVKM. The CDR3 contains 13 residues. The trim removed 4 bases at V and 6 bases at J, leaving 1 base unmatched. This CDR3 is CASSWTSVNEQFF. Here the CDR3 DNA reads TGTGCCAGCAGTTGGACTAGCGTCAATGAGCAGTTCTTC.

The V call is TRBV19, the J call TRBJ2-1; 7 positions match TRBD2. Germline V lookup: CDR1 LNHDA, CDR2 SQIVND (reference sequence). With 2 bases clipped from V and 11 bases from J, the junction kept 15 bases outside the gene matches. The CDR3 spans 16 residues. Written as DNA, the CDR3 is TGTGCCAGTAGTATAACTGGGGGGGGGTACGCTAGTCAGCAGTTCTTC. As protein: CASSITGGGYASQQFF.

The chain carries TRBV7-2 and TRBJ2-1, with a possible D match to TRBD1 (6 bases). There are 19 residues in the CDR3. The ends were cut back, 1 base at V and 5 bases at J, with 24 bases in the middle. CDR1 SGHTA and CDR2 FQGNSA come from the germline V gene. The CDR3 sequence: CASSLVGNGGVGANNEQFF. CDR3 sequence (DNA): TGTGCCAGCAGCTTAGTGGGCAATGGCGGCGTGGGGGCGAACAATGAGCAGTTCTTC.

The V and J genes are TRBV29-1 and TRBJ2-7; 7 positions agree with TRBD1. J was trimmed by 0 bases and V by 5 bases; bases with no gene match: 10. Germline V CDR1 and CDR2: SQVTM, ANQGSEA. This CDR3 has 15 amino acids. CDR3 sequence (DNA): TGCAGCGTTTACTCGGACAGGAGAAGCTCCTACGAGCAGTACGTC. It translates to CSVYSDRRSSYEQYV.

CDR3 amino acids: CAWSANLGTGGANVLTF. The CDR3 DNA is TGTGCCTGGAGTGCGAACCTAGGGACAGGTGGGGCCAACGTCCTGACTTTC. The rearrangement joins TRBV30 to TRBJ2-6; 8 nucleotides match TRBD1. In germline, CDR1 is GTSNPN, CDR2 SVGIG (reference sequence). The CDR3 spans 17 residues. V dropped 1 base and J dropped 3; count of bases not matched to a gene: 8.

The V gene is TRBV9, the J gene TRBJ2-3, with TRBD2 matching over 15 bases. Per the germline V gene, CDR1 is SGDLS and CDR2 is YYNGEE. V shed 0 bases and J 3 bases; nucleotides not matched to a gene: 11. The CDR3 length is 20 residues. The CDR3, as DNA: TGTGCCAGCAGCGTAGGCGGGAGGACTAGCGGGGGGGCCTGGACAGATACGCAGTATTTT. It yields the protein CASSVGGRTSGGAWTDTQYF.

CDR3 protein: CASSLDISGYEQYF. The CDR3 bases are TGTGCCAGCAGCTTAGACATTAGCGGCTACGAGCAGTACTTC. The V gene is TRBV7-2, the J gene TRBJ2-7; D is perhaps TRBD2 (6 bases). Trimming removed 1 base from V and 3 bases from J, with 10 bases in between. CDR3 length: 14 amino acids. Germline V CDR1 and CDR2: SGHTA, FQGNSA.

The chain couples TRBV18 to TRBJ2-6; a possible D gene is TRBD1 (6 bases). Per the germline V gene, CDR1 is KGHSH and CDR2 is LQKENI. Trimming shortened V by 3 bases and J by 2 bases, and 11 bases separated the two germline ends. The CDR3 loop spans 16 amino acids. The CDR3 sequence is CASSPVSGAGANVLTF. The DNA of the CDR3 is TGTGCCAGCTCACCTGTCTCAGGGGCTGGGGCCAACGTCCTGACTTTC.

The chain couples TRBV11-2 to TRBJ1-6; 8 bases are a match to TRBD1. The germline gives CDR1 SGHAT, CDR2 FQNNGV. This CDR3 spans 15 amino acids. V lost 3 bases to trimming and J lost 8 bases; unmatched junction nucleotides: 6. The CDR3 region has the DNA TGTGCCAGCAGCTTCAATGCAGGGGGCGATTCACCCCTCCACTTT. It is translated as CASSFNAGGDSPLHF. Based on the CDR3 plus reference TRBV11-2 and TRBJ1-6, the full variable domain is EAGVAQSPRYKIIEKRQSVAFWCNPISGHATLYWYQQILGQGPKLLIQFQNNGVVDDSQLPKDRFSAERLKGVDSTLKIQPAKLEDSAVYLCASSFNAGGDSPLHFGNGTRLTVT.

This chain connects TRBV5-5 to TRBJ1-5; D gene ambiguous. CDR3 length: 14 amino acids. Germline V CDR1 and CDR2: SGHKS, YYEKEE (reference sequence). V was cut by 3 bases and J by 4 bases, with 11 bases left in between. The CDR3 bases are TGTGCCAGCAGCTCCGGGTTGCAAAATCAGCCCCAGCATTTT. It translates to CASSSGLQNQPQHF.

The V gene is TRBV20-1, the J gene TRBJ1-1; the D gene is possibly TRBD1 (5 bases). There are 11 residues in the CDR3. Trimming removed 5 bases at V and 14 bases at J, with 18 bases between. The germline CDR1 and CDR2 sequences are DFQATT and SNEGSKA (reference sequence). The CDR3 DNA sequence: TGCAGTGCTTTGGCCGCCCGGGGGTGGTTCTTT. Its protein is CSALAARGWFF.

CDR3 sequence: CASSLDGQASTDTQYF. CDR3 nucleotide sequence: TGCGCCAGCAGCTTGGACGGACAAGCCAGCACAGATACGCAGTATTTT. The chain recombines TRBV5-1 with TRBJ2-3, with a tentative D call TRBD1 (5 bases). The CDR3 length is 16 residues. CDR1 and CDR2 from the germline V gene are SGHRS and YFSETQ. The ends were cut back, 0 bases at V and 0 bases at J, with 11 bases in the middle.

The chain has TRBV24-1 and TRBJ2-3, with D hard to call. Trimming took 12 bases from V and 4 from J, leaving 16 bases between them. The CDR3 runs to 13 residues. Per the germline V gene, CDR1 is KGHDR and CDR2 is SFDVKD. The CDR3 sequence is CAPNWQVADTQYF. The CDR3 bases are TGTGCCCCTAATTGGCAGGTGGCAGATACGCAGTATTTT.